These 20 T cell receptor beta chains were all obtained from the same sample, sequenced in a study of blood T cells in healthy people across ages. For the second PCR, which ran for about 7 to 11 cycles, a sample-barcoded 5' primer and a J-beta primer mix were used. TCRdb itself ran the 5' RACE reads through MiXCR, one entry per CDR3 protein. The sample holds about 1.5 million distinct CDR3 sequences; 42% are singletons and the top ten take approximately 4%. The sample comprised blood. Every receptor here comes from a young woman in good health.

This chain uses TRBV20-1 with TRBJ2-3, with 12 positions matching TRBD2. Losses at the gene ends were 6 bases for V and 8 bases for J; bases not matched to a gene: 9. The V gene's germline CDR1 is DFQATT and CDR2 SNEGSKA (reference sequence). This CDR3 comprises 14 residues. Written as DNA, the CDR3 is TGCAGTGCCCGTACTAGCGGGAGGTCCGGTACGCAGTATTTT. Residues: CSARTSGRSGTQYF.

This clonotype was picked up a small number of times. The chain recombines TRBV12-3 or TRBV12-4 with TRBJ2-7, with TRBD2 matching over 8 bases. J gave up 3 bases and V 6 bases, and 7 bases lay outside the gene matches. The CDR3 covers 14 residues. The DNA of the CDR3 is TGTGCCAGCAGCATGACTAGCGCGCTCTACGAGCAGTACTTC. Translating it yields CASSMTSALYEQYF.

The V and J genes are TRBV5-1 and TRBJ2-5; D call uncertain. The germline V and J ends were trimmed by 4 bases and 11 bases, with 27 bases remaining between them. Per germline, CDR1 SGHRS and CDR2 YFSETQ. The CDR3 consists of 16 residues. The CDR3 sequence is CASSPLEQPSYNEQYF. CDR3 coding DNA: TGCGCCAGCAGCCCTTTAGAACAGCCCTCCTACAATGAGCAGTACTTC.

Comments on this clonotype: This clone may be a read error of a much larger clone one base away. V is TRBV7-2 and J is TRBJ2-3; TRBD1 agrees at 8 bases. J lost 10 bases, V lost 6 bases, and 9 bases had no gene match. Per the germline V gene, CDR1 is SGHTA and CDR2 is FQGNSA. CDR3 length equals 13 residues. This chain's CDR3 is CASSFSPGQAQYF. The DNA for the CDR3 is TGTGCCAGCAGTTTTAGCCCGGGACAGGCGCAGTATTTT.

V is TRBV29-1 and J is TRBJ1-1; tentative D call: TRBD1 (5 bases). Germline V CDR1 and CDR2: SQVTM, ANQGSEA. Trimming pared 4 bases from V and 1 base from J, leaving 13 bases between. The CDR3 consists of 14 residues. DNA for the CDR3: TGCAGCGTTGCCCTCAGGGTAGGGAACACTGAAGCTTTCTTT. The encoded protein is CSVALRVGNTEAFF.

The chain links TRBV7-3 to TRBJ1-4; D not resolved. Germline-derived CDR1 and CDR2 are SGHTA and FQGTGA. Deletions cut 5 bases from V and 7 bases from J, with 17 bases between. This CDR3 region has 15 residues. CDR3 residues: CASSPSTGRVEKLFF. The CDR3, as DNA: TGTGCCAGCAGCCCTTCCACGGGTCGCGTTGAAAAACTGTTTTTT.

This clonotype has just a few counts. The chain links TRBV11-2 to TRBJ2-3, with a tentative D call TRBD1 (5 bases). Germline V CDR1 and CDR2: SGHAT, FQNNGV. There are 13 residues in the CDR3. V lost 10 bases, J lost 2 bases, and 13 bases lay in between. The CDR3 protein is CATLGPNTDTQYF. The CDR3 DNA reads as TGTGCCACCTTGGGGCCTAACACAGATACGCAGTATTTT.

The chain employs TRBV25-1 and TRBJ2-5, with 12 bases lining up with TRBD2. This CDR3 is 17 amino acids long. V lost 1 base and J lost 2; bases outside the gene matches: 5. Germline values: CDR1 MGHDK, CDR2 SYGVNS. The CDR3 sequence is CASSESRLAGEQETQYF. CDR3 DNA: TGTGCCAGCAGTGAATCCAGACTAGCGGGAGAACAAGAGACCCAGTACTTC.

In this sample, this clonotype turned up many times. The chain recombines TRBV4-2 with TRBJ2-3; 8 bases line up with TRBD1. Trimming cost V 3 bases and J 4 bases; bases outside gene matches: 3. The CDR3 runs to 14 residues. Germline CDR1 is LGHNA and CDR2 is YNFKEQ. Here the CDR3 DNA reads TGTGCCAGCAGCCATGGGGACAGGTCAGATACGCAGTATTTT. Its protein is CASSHGDRSDTQYF.

Comments on this clonotype: One end of the junction fails to match germline, which may point to a read error. The chain is built from TRBV2 and TRBJ1-5; a weak D match, TRBD1 (6 bases). This CDR3 comprises 15 residues. The germline gives CDR1 SNHLY, CDR2 FYNNEI. CDR3 sequence (DNA): TGTGCCAGCAGTGAATGGGACATCCTCAATCAGCCGCAGCATTTT. Protein product: CASSEWDILNQPQHF.

This clonotype was counted only a few times. The chain is built from TRBV6-2 or TRBV6-3 and TRBJ2-7; 7 bases align to TRBD2. With V trimmed by 11 bases and J by 3 bases, 10 bases remained unmatched. The CDR3 length is 13 residues. Germline V gene lookup returns CDR1 MNHEY and CDR2 SVGEGT. Written as DNA, the CDR3 is TGTGCCGCGAGCGGGGAACCCCACTACGAGCAGTACTTC. Translated: CAASGEPHYEQYF.

This clonotype has only a few counts. The chain combines TRBV29-1 with TRBJ1-1; 7 bases are shared with TRBD1. Germline V gene sequence: CDR1 SQVTM, CDR2 ANQGSEA. The CDR3 has 12 residues. V gave up 8 bases and J gave up 3 bases; unmatched junction bases: 6. Here the CDR3 DNA reads TGCAGCATGCGACAGGGACACACTGAAGCTTTCTTT. It encodes CSMRQGHTEAFF.

The chain employs TRBV18 and TRBJ2-3; 7 bases agree with TRBD1. Trimming at V came to 0 bases and at J to 4 bases, leaving 7 bases not matched to a gene. The CDR3 is 16 residues long. The V gene's germline CDR1 is KGHSH and CDR2 LQKENI. CDR3 amino acids: CASSPPGKGAADTQYF. As DNA, the CDR3 is TGTGCCAGCTCACCACCGGGCAAGGGGGCGGCAGATACGCAGTATTTT.

This clonotype appeared a few times. The V and J genes are TRBV21-1 and TRBJ1-2; the table's TRBD1 call for D was not verified on the DNA. TRBV21-1 is tagged as a pseudogene. The CDR3 is 16 amino acids. Written as DNA, the CDR3 is TGTGCCAGCAGCAGAGGACAGGGGGCGTACAACTATGGCTACACCTTC. The encoded protein is CASSRGQGAYNYGYTF.

Only a few counts were recorded for this clonotype. CDR3 sequence: CASMGRQGALTEAFF. The CDR3 region has the DNA TGTGCCAGCATGGGGAGACAGGGGGCGCTTACTGAAGCTTTCTTT. The chain joins TRBV6-5 to TRBJ1-1, with 10 bases lining up with TRBD1. The CDR3 runs to 15 residues. Germline assignment: CDR1 MNHEY and CDR2 SVGAGI. V trimming: 7 bases; J trimming: 5 bases; junction bases outside the gene matches: 10.

A single count supports this clonotype. The rearrangement links TRBV6-5 to TRBJ2-1; 11 bases line up with TRBD1. V trimming: 6 bases; J trimming: 6 bases; junction bases outside the gene matches: 7. The CDR3 loop spans 15 amino acids. Germline lookup yields CDR1 MNHEY and CDR2 SVGAGI. The CDR3 DNA follows: TGTGCCAGCAGCCACCCGGGACAGGGGGTCAATGAGCAGTTCTTC. Its translation is CASSHPGQGVNEQFF.

CDR3 sequence (DNA): TGTGCCAGCCAAGCGGGAGGAAACACCGGGGAGCTGTTTTTT. Residues: CASQAGGNTGELFF. The chain links TRBV6-5 to TRBJ2-2; TRBD2 matches at 9 bases. The CDR3 consists of 14 residues. Trimming removed 8 bases from V and 2 bases from J; junction bases left unmatched: 3. Germline V lookup: CDR1 MNHEY, CDR2 SVGAGI.

This clonotype was seen a handful of times. This chain joins TRBV7-6 and TRBJ2-3; 8 bases fit TRBD2. CDR1 is SGHVS and CDR2 is FNYEAQ in the germline V gene. The CDR3 is 13 residues long. With V trimmed by 5 bases and J by 3 bases, 1 base remained unmatched. For the CDR3, the DNA is TGTGCCAGCAGCGGGACTAGAACAGATACGCAGTATTTT. Translating gives CASSGTRTDTQYF. Based on the CDR3 plus reference TRBV7-6 and TRBJ2-3, the full variable domain is GAGVSQSPRYKVTKRGQDVALRCDPISGHVSLYWYRQALGQGPEFLTYFNYEAQQDKSGLPNDRFSAERPEGSISTLTIQRTEQRDSAMYRCASSGTRTDTQYFGPGTRLTVL.

The chain uses TRBV27 and TRBJ2-1; 11 bases fit TRBD2. V shed 5 bases, J shed 14 bases, and the junction held 11 bases outside the gene matches. CDR3 length: 14 amino acids. The V gene's germline CDR1 is MNHEY and CDR2 SMNVEV (reference sequence). CDR3 in DNA: TGTGCCAGCAGTCCCGGGACTAGCGGATGGGGGAAGTTCTTC. Translated, it gives CASSPGTSGWGKFF.

The chain uses TRBV29-1 and TRBJ2-1, with a weak D call TRBD1 (5 bases). The CDR3 is made up of 15 amino acids. Germline CDR1 is SQVTM and CDR2 is ANQGSEA. Trimming stripped 4 bases from V and 1 base from J, with 14 bases between. The DNA for the CDR3 is TGCAGCGTTGTCCAGGGCAGCCCTTCCTACAATGAGCAGTTCTTC. This translates into CSVVQGSPSYNEQFF.